This TCR beta chain was identified in a study of blood T cell repertoires in COVID-19. Overall study: The samples span acute and convalescent COVID-19 from the United States, Italy and Spain. Sources were T cells, B-cell-depleted T cells, or PBMCs; the material itself was cDNA or gDNA.

Data came from immunoSEQ multiplex PCR; TCRdb stores just in-frame clones and leaves some out. The table lists 70,000 to 95,000 clones, 70% to 90% of them singletons. This sequence was found in a man in his 70s with acute or convalescent COVID-19. Sequencing was carried out using peripheral blood.

The CDR3 DNA sequence: TGTGCCAGCATGAGGGATACGCAGTATTTT. Translation gives CASMRDTQYF. The chain recombines TRBV6-6 with TRBJ2-3; unclear D gene. Germline lookup yields CDR1 MNHNY and CDR2 SVGAGI (reference sequence). The CDR3 spans 10 residues. V was trimmed by 7 bases and J by 6 bases, leaving 5 bases between them.